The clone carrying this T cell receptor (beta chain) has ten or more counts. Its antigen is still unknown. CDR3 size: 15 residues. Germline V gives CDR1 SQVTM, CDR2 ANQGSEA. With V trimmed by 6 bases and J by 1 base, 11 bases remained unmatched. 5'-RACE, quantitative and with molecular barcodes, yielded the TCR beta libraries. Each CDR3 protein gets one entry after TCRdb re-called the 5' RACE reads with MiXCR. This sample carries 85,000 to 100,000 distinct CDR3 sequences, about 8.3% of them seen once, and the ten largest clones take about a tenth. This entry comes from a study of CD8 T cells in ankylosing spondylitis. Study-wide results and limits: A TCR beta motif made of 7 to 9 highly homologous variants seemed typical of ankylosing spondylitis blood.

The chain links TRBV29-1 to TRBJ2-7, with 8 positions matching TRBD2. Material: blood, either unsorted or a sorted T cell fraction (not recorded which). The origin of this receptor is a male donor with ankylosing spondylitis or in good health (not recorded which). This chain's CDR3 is CSVTEIKRGSYEQYF. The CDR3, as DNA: TGCAGCGTCACCGAGATTAAGCGGGGGTCCTACGAGCAGTACTTC.